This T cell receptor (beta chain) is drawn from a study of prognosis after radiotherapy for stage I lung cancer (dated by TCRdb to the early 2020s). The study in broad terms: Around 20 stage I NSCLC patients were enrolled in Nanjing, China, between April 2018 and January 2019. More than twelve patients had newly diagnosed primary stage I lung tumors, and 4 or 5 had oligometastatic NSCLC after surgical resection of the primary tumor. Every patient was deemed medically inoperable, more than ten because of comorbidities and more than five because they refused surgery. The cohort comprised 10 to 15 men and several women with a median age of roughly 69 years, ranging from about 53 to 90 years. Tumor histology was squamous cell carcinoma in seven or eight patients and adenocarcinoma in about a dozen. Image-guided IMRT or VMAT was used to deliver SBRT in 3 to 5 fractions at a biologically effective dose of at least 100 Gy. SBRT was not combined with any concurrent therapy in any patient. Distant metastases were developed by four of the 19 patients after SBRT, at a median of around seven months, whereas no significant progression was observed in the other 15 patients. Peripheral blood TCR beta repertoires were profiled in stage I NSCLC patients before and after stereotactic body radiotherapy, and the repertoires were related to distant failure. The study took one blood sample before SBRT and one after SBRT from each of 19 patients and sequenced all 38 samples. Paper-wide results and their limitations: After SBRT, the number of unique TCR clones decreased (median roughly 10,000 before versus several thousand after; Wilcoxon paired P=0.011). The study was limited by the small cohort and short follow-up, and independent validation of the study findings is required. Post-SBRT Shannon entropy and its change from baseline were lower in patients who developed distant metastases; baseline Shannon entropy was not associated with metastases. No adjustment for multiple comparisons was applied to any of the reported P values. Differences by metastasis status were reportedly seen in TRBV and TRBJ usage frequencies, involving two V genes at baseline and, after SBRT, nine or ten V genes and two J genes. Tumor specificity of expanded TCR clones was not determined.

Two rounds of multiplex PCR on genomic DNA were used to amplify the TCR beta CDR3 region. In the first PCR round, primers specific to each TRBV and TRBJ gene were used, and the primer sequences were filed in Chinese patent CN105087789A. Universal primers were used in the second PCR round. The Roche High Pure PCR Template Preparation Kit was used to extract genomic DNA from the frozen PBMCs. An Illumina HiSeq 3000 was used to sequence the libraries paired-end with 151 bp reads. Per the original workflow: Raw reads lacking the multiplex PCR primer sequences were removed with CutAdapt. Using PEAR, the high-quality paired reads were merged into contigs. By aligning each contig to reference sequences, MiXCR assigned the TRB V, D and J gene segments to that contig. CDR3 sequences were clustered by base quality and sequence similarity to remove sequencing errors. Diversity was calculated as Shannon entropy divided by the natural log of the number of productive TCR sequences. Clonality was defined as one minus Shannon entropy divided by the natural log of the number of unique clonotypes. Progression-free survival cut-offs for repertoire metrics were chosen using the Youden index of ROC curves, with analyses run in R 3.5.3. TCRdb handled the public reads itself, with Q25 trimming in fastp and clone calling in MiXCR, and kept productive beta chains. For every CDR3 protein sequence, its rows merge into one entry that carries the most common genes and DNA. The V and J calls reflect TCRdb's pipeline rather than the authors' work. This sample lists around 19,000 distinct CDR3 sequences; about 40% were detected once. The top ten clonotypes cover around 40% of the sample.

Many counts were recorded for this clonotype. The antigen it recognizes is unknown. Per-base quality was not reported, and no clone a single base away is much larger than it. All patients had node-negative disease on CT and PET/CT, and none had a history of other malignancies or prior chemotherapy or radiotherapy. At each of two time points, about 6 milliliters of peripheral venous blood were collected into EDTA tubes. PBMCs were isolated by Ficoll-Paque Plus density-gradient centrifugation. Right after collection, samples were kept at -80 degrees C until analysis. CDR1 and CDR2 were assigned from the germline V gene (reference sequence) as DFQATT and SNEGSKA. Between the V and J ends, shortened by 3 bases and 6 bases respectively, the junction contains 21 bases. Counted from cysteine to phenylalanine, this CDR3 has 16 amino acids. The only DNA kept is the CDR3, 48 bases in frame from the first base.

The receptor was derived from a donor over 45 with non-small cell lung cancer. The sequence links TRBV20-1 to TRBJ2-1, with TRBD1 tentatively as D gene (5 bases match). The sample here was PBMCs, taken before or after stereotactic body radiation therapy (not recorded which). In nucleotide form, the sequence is TGCAGTGCTAGTGTCCTTCGTAGGGGATTGCGCAATGAGCAGTTCTTC. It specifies CSASVLRRGLRNEQFF.